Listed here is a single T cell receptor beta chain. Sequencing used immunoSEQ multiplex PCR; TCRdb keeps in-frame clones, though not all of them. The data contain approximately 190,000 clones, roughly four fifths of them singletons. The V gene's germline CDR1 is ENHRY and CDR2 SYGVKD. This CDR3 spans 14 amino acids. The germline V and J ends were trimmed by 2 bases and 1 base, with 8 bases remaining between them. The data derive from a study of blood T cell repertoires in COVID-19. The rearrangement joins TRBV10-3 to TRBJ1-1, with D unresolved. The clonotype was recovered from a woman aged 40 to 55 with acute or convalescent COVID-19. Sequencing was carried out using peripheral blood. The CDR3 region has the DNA TGTGCCATCAGTGAGCCGCGGGCGAACACTGAAGCTTTCTTT. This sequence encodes CAISEPRANTEAFF.